Sequencing of this T cell receptor beta chain was carried out in a study of blood T cell repertoires in COVID-19. Study in general: COVID-19 samples, acute and convalescent, were from the United States, Italy and Spain. From T cells, B-cell-depleted T cells, or PBMCs came the material, which was cDNA or gDNA.

This table comes from immunoSEQ multiplex PCR, and its TCRdb copy is limited to in-frame clones, with some not included. Of about 39,000 clones in the sample, around 85% were seen once. CDR1 is SGHKS, CDR2 YYEKEE, per germline (reference sequence). The CDR3 consists of 14 residues. The J segment lost 2 bases and the V segment lost 2 bases, leaving 2 bases of the junction unmatched. V and J are TRBV5-5 and TRBJ1-2; 8 bases align to TRBD1. This receptor was taken from a human donor in a cohort sampled during active COVID-19. The source material was peripheral blood. CDR3 bases: TGTGCCAGCAGCTTTGCAGGGGGCAACTATGGCTACACCTTC. It specifies CASSFAGGNYGYTF.